The clone carrying this T cell receptor (beta chain) came up once. Antigen specificity is unknown. The junction shows a germline mismatch at one end, possibly a read error. Starting material of roughly 550 ng total RNA yielded TCR beta cDNA via a constant-region primer. Three-round nested multiplex PCR performed with slightly modified ARM-PCR produced the TCR beta libraries. The opening two PCR rounds, 10 cycles each, paired TRBV1-TRBV30 forward primers with a C-beta reverse primer. TCRdb passed the multiplex PCR reads through MiXCR, listing each CDR3 protein once. The data contain around 40,000 distinct CDR3 sequences, approximately 70% of them seen just once; the ten biggest clones take up approximately 19%. The data originate from a study of tumor-infiltrating lymphocytes in primary liver carcinoma. Unsorted bulk tissue of about 20-32 mg yielded co-extracted RNA and DNA. Every single tumor sample held over 85% viable tumor cells.

Study-wide results and limits: The 250 largest clones made up significantly more of tumor than blood repertoires (p = 0.039).

CDR3 length: 14 amino acids. Germline CDR1 SGHAT, CDR2 FQNNGV. The source of this sequence is a man aged 35 to 55 with primary liver carcinoma and hepatitis B virus infection. This rearrangement joins TRBV11-2 to TRBJ2-1; unclear D gene. The sequenced sample consisted of liver tumor tissue from sampling region 2. The subset: tumor region T2, inferior pole. This CDR3 is CASSSSGFDNEQFF. Written as DNA, the CDR3 is TGTGCCAGTAGCTCGTCGGGCTTCGACAATGAGCAGTTCTTC.